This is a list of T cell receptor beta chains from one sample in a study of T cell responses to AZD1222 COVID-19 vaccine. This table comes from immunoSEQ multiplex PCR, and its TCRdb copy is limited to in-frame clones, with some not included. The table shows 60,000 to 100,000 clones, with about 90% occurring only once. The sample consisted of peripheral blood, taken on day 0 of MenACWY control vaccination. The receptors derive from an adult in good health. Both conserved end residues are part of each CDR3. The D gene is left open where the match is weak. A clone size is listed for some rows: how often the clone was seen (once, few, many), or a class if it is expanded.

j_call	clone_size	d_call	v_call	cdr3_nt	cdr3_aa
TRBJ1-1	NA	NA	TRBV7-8	TGTGCCAGCACCCCCGGGACAATGAACACTGAAGCTTTCTTT	CASTPGTMNTEAFF
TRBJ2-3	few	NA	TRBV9	TGTGCCAGCAGCGGAGCGACAGATACGCAGTATTTT	CASSGATDTQYF
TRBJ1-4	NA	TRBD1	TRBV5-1	TGCGCCAGCAGGCGGGGACAGACTAATGAAAAACTGTTTTTT	CASRRGQTNEKLFF
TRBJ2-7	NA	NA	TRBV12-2	TGTGCAAGTCGCTTAGAGTTGGCGGGCTCCTACGAGCAGTACTTC	CASRLELAGSYEQYF
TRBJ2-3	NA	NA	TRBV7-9	TGTGCCAGCAGCTTAGGCGCAAATACGCAGTATTTT	CASSLGANTQYF
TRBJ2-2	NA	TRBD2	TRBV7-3	TGTGCCAGCAGCTTAACACTAGCGGAAAACACCGGGGAGCTGTTTTTT	CASSLTLAENTGELFF
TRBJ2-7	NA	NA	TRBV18	TGTGCCAGCTCGCCGGCAGGGGACGAGCAGTACTTC	CASSPAGDEQYF
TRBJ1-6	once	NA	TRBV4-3	TGCGCCAGCAGCGGTCGGGCAGGGGATTCACCCCTCCACTTT	CASSGRAGDSPLHF
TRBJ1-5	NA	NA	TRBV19	TGTGCCAGTAGTTCAAGTAGCAATCAGCCCCAGCATTTT	CASSSSSNQPQHF
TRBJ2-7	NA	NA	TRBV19	TGTGCCAGTAGTATGGGCGGGCTAGCCTACGAGCAGTACTTC	CASSMGGLAYEQYF
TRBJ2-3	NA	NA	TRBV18	TGTGCCAGCTCAGAAGCGAAAGATACGCAGTATTTT	CASSEAKDTQYF
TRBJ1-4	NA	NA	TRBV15	TGTGCCACCAGCAGAGAGGACGTTAATGAAAAACTGTTTTTT	CATSREDVNEKLFF